This T cell receptor beta chain was found in a study of tumor and adjacent non-tumor tissue in lung cancer (dated by TCRdb to the late 2010s). Regarding the complete study: The cohort included roughly 11 adenocarcinoma, 2 squamous cell carcinoma and 1 small cell lung cancer patients. Ages among the approximately 15 patients ranged from roughly 31 to 76 years, there were around 10 men and 5 women, and disease was at TNM stage I to III. In total, sequencing yielded 125,075,908 productive TCRbeta reads, which works out to an average of about 4.2 million reads per sample. The study compared bulk TCRbeta repertoires from lung tumor tissue and matched distant non-tumor lung tissue of some 14 lung cancer patients. TCRbeta CDR3 sequencing was performed on 25 to 30 paired specimens, with one tumor sample and one normal lung sample collected per patient.

What the authors observed across the whole study: Peripheral blood was not sequenced, so blood TCRbeta repertoires were not examined in the lung cancer patients of the study. Significantly higher TCR diversity (inverse Simpson) was observed in tumor tissue than in normal lung tissue (about 410 vs 180, P = 0.0075, Mann-Whitney U test). The top 100 clones made up a significantly larger cumulative share of the repertoire in normal lung than in tumor tissue. The methods do not name the sequencing platform or mention unique molecular identifiers. Only 15 patients were included in the cohort, and the need for larger samples and more detailed clinical data was noted by the authors. TCR diversity was significantly higher in younger patients, and higher tumor TCR diversity was associated with shorter overall and disease-free survival.

The library was built by means of multiplex PCR. Sequenced using an Illumina HiSeq 2500. TCRbeta libraries were constructed through three rounds of nested PCR with primers (Table S4) according to protocols adapted from ARM-PCR. PCR products of 200-500 bp were gel-excised and purified with the QIAquick gel extraction kit before sequencing. In the source study's methods: Reads were cleaned using Trimmomatic, were merged into complete CDR3 sequences using FLASH, and were assigned to V(D)J germline segments using MiTCR. Clonal diversity was calculated as the inverse Simpson's index using VDJtools. In-frame sequences without a premature stop codon were defined as productive reads. The public reads were quality trimmed at Q25 with fastp and then assembled into clones with MiXCR by TCRdb, keeping productive beta chains. Identical CDR3 proteins give one entry, which carries the most common genes and DNA. The V and J calls shown here were made by TCRdb, not taken from the authors' results. This sample comprises about 75,000 distinct CDR3 sequences, roughly 75% of them detected only once. The ten most abundant clones make up around a quarter of the sample.

From cysteine to phenylalanine, the CDR3 is 12 amino acids long. The read is trimmed to its CDR3 DNA, 36 bases read in frame from base 1. CDR1 and CDR2 (SGHAT, FQNNGV) derive from the germline V gene. RNA was extracted from bulk unsorted tissue and checked for quality with a NanoDrop ND-1000 and an Agilent 2100. For the normal lung samples, distant non-tumor tissue was collected more than 3 cm away from the tumor edge. Newly diagnosed lung cancer patients without prior chemotherapy who had been admitted for thoracic surgery in China between August and November 2014 were enrolled as donors. The study excluded patients who had received radiotherapy or chemotherapy before or who had another cancer at the same time. Pieces of surgical tissue measuring roughly 1-2.1 cm3 were kept in RNAlater solution and stored at -80 degrees C until use. As for this clonotype: Its antigen has not been determined. The junction shows a germline mismatch at one end, possibly a read error.

The sequence came from a woman between 45 and 65 years old with non-small cell lung cancer. Recombination joined TRBV11-2 with TRBJ2-1, with the D gene not clear enough to name. The sequenced sample consisted of distant non-tumor lung tissue. DNA sequence: TGTGCCAGCACCCTATTGGACCATGAGCAATTCTTC. This codes for CASTLLDHEQFF.